This TCR beta chain comes out of a study of OX40 agonist ivuxolimab in advanced cancers. Whole-study context: As their treatment, patients were administered ivuxolimab, an agonistic anti-OX40 (CD134) antibody.

On cycle 4 day 1 and cycle 7 day 1, as well as at baseline, blood was sampled. Only in-frame clones appear in the TCRdb table, and some are missing; sequencing was by immunoSEQ multiplex PCR. The sample yields tens of thousands of clones, roughly 91% seen once. Study outcomes and limitations: At 0.1 to 3.0 mg/kg and by week 6, clonal expansion occurred in CD4+ and CD8+ blood T cells.

This CDR3 region has 16 residues. Trimming took 4 bases from V and 0 from J, leaving 12 bases between them. Germline V gene sequence: CDR1 KGHSH, CDR2 LQKENI. As concerns this clone: Antigen unknown.

The sample was CD4+ or CD8+ T cells sorted from blood, taken in a trial of the OX40 agonist ivuxolimab. The rearrangement links TRBV18 to TRBJ1-4, with a weak D call TRBD1 (6 bases). This sequence was found in an adult with an advanced solid tumor such as melanoma, head and neck, liver or kidney cancer. The CDR3 coding sequence is TGTGCCAGCTCACTAGCAGAGGGGGCAACTAATGAAAAACTGTTTTTT. This encodes CASSLAEGATNEKLFF.